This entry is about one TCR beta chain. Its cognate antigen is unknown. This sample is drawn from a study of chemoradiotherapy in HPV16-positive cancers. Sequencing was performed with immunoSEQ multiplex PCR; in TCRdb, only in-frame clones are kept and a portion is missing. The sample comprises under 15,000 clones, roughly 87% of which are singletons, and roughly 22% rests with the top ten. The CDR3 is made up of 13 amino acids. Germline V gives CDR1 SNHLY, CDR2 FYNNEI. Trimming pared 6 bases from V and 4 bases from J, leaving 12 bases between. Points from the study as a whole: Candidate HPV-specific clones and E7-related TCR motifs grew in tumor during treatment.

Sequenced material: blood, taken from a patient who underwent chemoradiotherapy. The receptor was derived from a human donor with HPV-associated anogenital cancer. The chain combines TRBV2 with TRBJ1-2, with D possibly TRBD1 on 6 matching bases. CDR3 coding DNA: TGTGCCAGCAGGGGGCAGGGGATCTATGGCTACACCTTC. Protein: CASRGQGIYGYTF.